This entry lists 8 T cell receptor beta chains sequenced from one sample in a study of CD8+CD57+ T cells in acquired aplastic anemia. Template material for TCR beta VDJ and CDR3 profiling consisted of genomic DNA. Each CDR3 protein gets one entry after TCRdb re-called the reads with MiXCR. The sample yields around 200,000 distinct CDR3 sequences, almost 50% seen once. Sequencing was done on patients that had shown CD8+CD57+ cell expansion by flow cytometry. Material for sequencing was sorted CD4+, CD8+, or CD8+CD57+ T cells (not recorded which) from PBMCs. These receptor sequences come from a human donor with aplastic anemia.

This clonotype was seen only a few times. The chain combines TRBV19 with TRBJ1-1; TRBD1 matches 9 bases. Per germline, CDR1 LNHDA and CDR2 SQIVND (reference sequence). The CDR3 runs 14 residues. The trim removed 5 bases at V and 4 bases at J, leaving 5 bases unmatched. CDR3 residues: CASSQQGQGTEAFF. The CDR3 DNA follows: TGTGCCAGTAGTCAACAGGGACAGGGCACTGAAGCTTTCTTT.

This sequence joins TRBV25-1 and TRBJ1-1; D unresolved. The germline V gene encodes CDR1 MGHDK and CDR2 SYGVNS. The V end was cut by 7 bases, the J end by 4 bases, with 13 bases between. The CDR3 loop spans 13 amino acids. This CDR3 is CASTRGRGTEAFF. CDR3 coding DNA: TGTGCCAGCACCCGAGGGCGGGGCACTGAAGCTTTCTTT.

The table lists this clonotype with a few counts. This chain uses TRBV19 with TRBJ1-2, with TRBD1 matching 7 bases. Germline trimming cut 6 bases from V and 4 bases from J; bases unmatched to any gene: 8. The CDR3 is made up of 14 amino acids. Germline V gene data show CDR1 as LNHDA and CDR2 as SQIVND (reference sequence). The CDR3 reads CASSKQGPIYGYTF. CDR3 DNA: TGTGCCAGTAGCAAACAGGGGCCGATCTATGGCTACACCTTC.

The CDR3 spells CASSYLVPGGGRELFF. In DNA, the CDR3 is TGTGCCAGCAGCTACTTGGTCCCCGGAGGTGGCAGGGAGCTGTTTTTT. The chain uses TRBV7-9 and TRBJ2-2; D is perhaps TRBD2 (5 bases). V was pared by 4 bases and J by 9 bases, with 21 bases between. Germline V gene data show CDR1 as SEHNR and CDR2 as FQNEAQ (reference sequence). CDR3 length: 16 amino acids.

This clonotype was recorded at least ten times. The chain employs TRBV5-1 and TRBJ1-2; the match to TRBD1 covers 9 bases. CDR1 is SGHRS and CDR2 is YFSETQ in the germline V gene. There are 14 residues in the CDR3. J gave up 6 bases and V 5 bases, and 8 bases lay outside the gene matches. In DNA form, the CDR3 reads TGCGCCAGCAGACCGTCCGGGACAGGGCATGGCTACACCTTC. Amino acids: CASRPSGTGHGYTF.

With respect to this clonotype: A junction boundary mismatches the germline segment, possibly from a read error. The V call is TRBV7-2, the J call TRBJ1-1, with D possibly being TRBD1 (5 bases). Germline V CDR1 and CDR2: SGHTA, FQGNSA. CDR3 length: 16 residues. The CDR3 nucleotides read TGTGCCAGCAGCTTAGACACAGGAAAAATGAACACTGAAGCTCTCTTT. This sequence encodes CASSLDTGKMNTEALF.

J is TRBJ2-7 and V is TRBV29-1; 8 bases fit TRBD2. The CDR3 has 13 amino acids. Germline V gene data show CDR1 as SQVTM and CDR2 as ANQGSEA. Trimming at V came to 7 bases and at J to 3 bases, leaving 8 bases not matched to a gene. CDR3 region: CSAGRGLGYEQYF. In nucleotides, the CDR3 is TGCAGCGCCGGGAGGGGACTCGGCTACGAGCAGTACTTC.

The chain joins TRBV10-3 to TRBJ1-6; tentative D call: TRBD1 (5 bases). The CDR3 runs 13 residues. Deletions cut 10 bases from V and 7 bases from J, with 14 bases between. Germline CDR1 reads ENHRY; CDR2 reads SYGVKD. The CDR3 nucleotides read TGTGCCAGCTGTGGGGACGGAAATTCACCCCTCCACTTT. It translates to CASCGDGNSPLHF.